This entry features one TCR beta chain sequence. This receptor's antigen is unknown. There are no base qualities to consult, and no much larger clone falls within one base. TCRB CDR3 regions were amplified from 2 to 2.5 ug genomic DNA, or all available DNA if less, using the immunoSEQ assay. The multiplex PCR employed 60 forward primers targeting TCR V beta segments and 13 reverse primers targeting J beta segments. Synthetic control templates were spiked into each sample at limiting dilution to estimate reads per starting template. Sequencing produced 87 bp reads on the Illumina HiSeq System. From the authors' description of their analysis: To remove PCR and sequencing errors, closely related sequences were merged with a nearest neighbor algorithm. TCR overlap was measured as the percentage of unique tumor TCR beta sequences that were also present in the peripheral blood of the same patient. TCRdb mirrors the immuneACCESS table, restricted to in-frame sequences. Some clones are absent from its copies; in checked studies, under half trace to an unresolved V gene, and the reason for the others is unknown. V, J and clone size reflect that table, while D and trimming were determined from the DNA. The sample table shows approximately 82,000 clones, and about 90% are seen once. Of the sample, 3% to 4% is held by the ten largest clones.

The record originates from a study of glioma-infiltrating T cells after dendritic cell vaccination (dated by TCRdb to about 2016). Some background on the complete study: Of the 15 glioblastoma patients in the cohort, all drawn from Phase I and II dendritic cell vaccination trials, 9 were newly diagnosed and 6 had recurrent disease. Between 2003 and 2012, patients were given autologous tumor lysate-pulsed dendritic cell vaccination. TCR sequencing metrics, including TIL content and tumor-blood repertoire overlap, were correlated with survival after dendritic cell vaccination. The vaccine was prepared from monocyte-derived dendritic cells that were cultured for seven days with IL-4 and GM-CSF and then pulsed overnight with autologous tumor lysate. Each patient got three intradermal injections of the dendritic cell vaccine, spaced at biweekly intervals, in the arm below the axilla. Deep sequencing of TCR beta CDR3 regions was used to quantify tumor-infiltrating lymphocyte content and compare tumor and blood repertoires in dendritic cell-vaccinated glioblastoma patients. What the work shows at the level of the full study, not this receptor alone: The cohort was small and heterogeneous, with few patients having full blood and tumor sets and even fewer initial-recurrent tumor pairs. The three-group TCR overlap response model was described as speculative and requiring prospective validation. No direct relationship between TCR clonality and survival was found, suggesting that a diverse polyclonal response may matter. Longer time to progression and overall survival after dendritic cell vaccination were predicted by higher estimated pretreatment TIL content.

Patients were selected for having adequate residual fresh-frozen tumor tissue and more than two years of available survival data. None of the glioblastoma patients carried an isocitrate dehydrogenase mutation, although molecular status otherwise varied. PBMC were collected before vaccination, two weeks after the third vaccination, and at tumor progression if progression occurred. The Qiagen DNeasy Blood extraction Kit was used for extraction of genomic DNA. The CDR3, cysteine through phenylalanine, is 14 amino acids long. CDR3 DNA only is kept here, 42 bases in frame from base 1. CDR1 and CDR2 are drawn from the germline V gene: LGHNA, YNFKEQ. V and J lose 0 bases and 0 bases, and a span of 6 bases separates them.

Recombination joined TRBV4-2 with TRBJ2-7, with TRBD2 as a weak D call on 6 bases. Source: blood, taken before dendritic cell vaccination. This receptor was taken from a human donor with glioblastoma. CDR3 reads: CASSQEEGSYEQYF. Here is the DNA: TGTGCCAGCAGCCAAGAGGAGGGCTCCTACGAGCAGTACTTC.